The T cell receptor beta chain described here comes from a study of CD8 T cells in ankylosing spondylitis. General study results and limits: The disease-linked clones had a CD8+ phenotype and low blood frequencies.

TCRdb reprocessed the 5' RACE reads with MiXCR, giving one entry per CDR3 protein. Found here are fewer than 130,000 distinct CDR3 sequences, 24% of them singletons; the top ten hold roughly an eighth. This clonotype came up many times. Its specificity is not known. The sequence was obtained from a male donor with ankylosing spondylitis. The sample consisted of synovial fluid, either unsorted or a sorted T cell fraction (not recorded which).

CDR3 residues: CASTPLGPGTGELFF. CDR3 in DNA: TGTGCCAGCACCCCTTTGGGTCCCGGCACCGGGGAGCTGTTTTTT. V is TRBV12-3 or TRBV12-4 and J is TRBJ2-2; D not resolved. V shed 7 bases and J shed 4 bases, with 16 bases lying between them. The CDR3 runs 15 residues.